This T cell receptor (beta chain) was captured in a study of Graves' ophthalmopathy and Graves' hyperthyroidism. Whole-study context: Upon initial diagnosis and before any treatment, peripheral blood was collected. Study results and caveats: The model flagged ophthalmopathy progression at approximately 66% sensitivity and less than 75% specificity. Using 13 signatures, a model distinguished ophthalmopathy from stable hyperthyroidism, reaching roughly 90% sensitivity and 81.08% specificity.

This clonotype came up many times. Its antigen is unknown. The authors isolated PBMCs from around 10 ml of fresh peripheral blood. The ends were cut back, 4 bases at V and 1 base at J, with 10 bases in the middle. Germline V gene data show CDR1 as SQVTM and CDR2 as ANQGSEA. The CDR3 runs to 13 residues. Amplification from RNA transcripts yielded the TCR beta CDR3 regions. HTBI-primed first-round RT-PCR preceded second-round multiplex PCR. TCRdb reanalysed the multiplex PCR reads using MiXCR and keeps one entry per CDR3 protein. There are some 370,000 distinct CDR3 sequences in the sample; 17% occur only once, and roughly 2.6% lies in the top ten.

This clonotype was sampled from an adult woman with stable Graves' hyperthyroidism. Sequenced: peripheral blood. V usage is TRBV29-1 and J usage is TRBJ1-1, with D unresolved. CDR3 sequence: CSVAGSKNTEAFF. The CDR3 DNA is TGCAGCGTTGCGGGCTCGAAGAACACTGAAGCTTTCTTT.